One and the same sample provided the 16 T cell receptor beta chains below, sequenced in a study of response to subunit inactivated influenza vaccine. TCRdb re-called the RT-PCR reads through MiXCR, storing one row per CDR3 protein. The sample has 450,000 to 550,000 distinct CDR3 sequences, roughly 27% seen once. The sample here was CD4+ T cells sorted from PBMCs, taken about 5 days after vaccination. Receptor source: a man in his fifties or sixties who received an inactivated influenza vaccine.

This clonotype was counted only a few times. The V call is TRBV20-1, the J call TRBJ2-5; no firm D call. Trimming took off 3 bases at V and 7 bases at J, with 12 bases between the two ends. The CDR3 extends over 12 amino acids. The germline gives CDR1 DFQATT, CDR2 SNEGSKA (reference sequence). In DNA form, the CDR3 reads TGCAGTGCTAGCCCGGGCTTTGGGACCCAGTACTTC. Protein product: CSASPGFGTQYF.

As DNA, the CDR3 is TGTGCCAGCTCACCAAACAAAGGGCAGCCCCAGCATTTT. The encoded protein is CASSPNKGQPQHF. The gene calls are TRBV18 and TRBJ1-5; no clear D. The CDR3 has 13 residues. The germline V gene encodes CDR1 KGHSH and CDR2 LQKENI. V was trimmed by 2 bases and J by 7 bases, leaving 9 bases between them.

This clonotype was counted only a few times. This chain uses TRBV5-1 with TRBJ2-1; TRBD2 matches 12 bases. Germline CDR1 is SGHRS and CDR2 is YFSETQ. J lost 2 bases, V lost 3 bases, and 9 bases had no gene match. The CDR3 runs to 18 residues. CDR3 in amino acids: CASSSVLAGGFTYNEQFF. The CDR3, as DNA: TGCGCCAGCAGCTCGGTACTAGCGGGAGGTTTCACCTACAATGAGCAGTTCTTC.

The chain carries TRBV3-1 and TRBJ2-7; D unresolved. V shed 8 bases and J shed 6 bases, with 11 bases lying between them. The CDR3 has 11 amino acids. Germline V CDR1 and CDR2: LGHDT, YNNKEL (reference sequence). The CDR3: CASGRFGEQYF. The DNA for the CDR3 is TGTGCCAGCGGGCGGTTCGGCGAGCAGTACTTC.

This clonotype has only a few counts. V gene TRBV12-3 or TRBV12-4 combines with J gene TRBJ2-1; no reliable D call. Trimming took off 3 bases at V and 5 bases at J, with 14 bases between the two ends. The CDR3 length is 15 residues. Here the CDR3 DNA reads TGTGCCAGCAGTTTCGGCAGTAAAACCAACAATGAGCAGTTCTTC. Its translation is CASSFGSKTNNEQFF.

This clonotype was detected only a few times. This sequence joins TRBV9 and TRBJ2-1, with 7 bases that match TRBD2. This CDR3 region has 15 residues. Germline assignment: CDR1 SGDLS and CDR2 YYNGEE. With V trimmed by 4 bases and J by 4 bases, 8 bases remained unmatched. The CDR3 sequence: CASSLLAGEYNEQFF. CDR3 DNA sequence: TGTGCCAGCAGCCTCCTGGCGGGGGAATACAATGAGCAGTTCTTC.

With regard to this clonotype: One end of the junction varies from germline; a read error may be responsible. J is TRBJ2-1 and V is TRBV6-1, with 9 bases lining up with TRBD1. The CDR3 loop spans 12 amino acids. The germline V gene has CDR1 MNHNS and CDR2 SASEGT. The CDR3 DNA follows: TGTGCCAGCAGGTTGGGACAGGGAGGAACAGGATTC. As protein: CASRLGQGGTGF.

In this sample, this clonotype turned up a few times. The V gene is TRBV28, the J gene TRBJ2-7; 8 nucleotides align to TRBD1. The trim removed 5 bases at V and 9 bases at J, leaving 6 bases unmatched. Per the germline V gene, CDR1 is MDHEN and CDR2 is SYDVKM. The CDR3 runs to 12 residues. CDR3 coding DNA: TGTGCCAGCAGTGGACAGGGAATGGGGCAGTACTTC. Its protein product is CASSGQGMGQYF.

This clonotype was detected a few times. The CDR3 nucleotides are TGTGCCAGCAGTGACCAGGGGGTCGGAAACACCATATATTTT. Protein sequence: CASSDQGVGNTIYF. This rearrangement joins TRBV6-1 to TRBJ1-3; 7 bases align to TRBD1. V trimming: 3 bases; J trimming: 4 bases; junction bases outside the gene matches: 3. CDR1 MNHNS and CDR2 SASEGT come from the germline V gene. The CDR3 length is 14 residues.

The chain joins TRBV3-1 to TRBJ2-7, with a possible D match to TRBD2 (5 bases). Germline lookup yields CDR1 LGHDT and CDR2 YNNKEL (reference sequence). V was shortened by 8 bases and J by 5 bases, with 7 bases between the two germline ends. The CDR3 sequence is 10 residues long. CDR3 in DNA: TGTGCCAGCGGGGAGAACGAGCAGTACTTC. This sequence encodes CASGENEQYF.

Only a few counts were recorded for this clonotype. The chain has TRBV24-1 and TRBJ2-1, with D unclear. Germline CDR1 KGHDR, CDR2 SFDVKD. V was trimmed by 1 base and J by 5 bases, leaving 14 bases between them. There are 16 residues in the CDR3. The CDR3 region has the DNA TGTGCCACCAGTGATTTTGGGGAAGAAGGGCACAATGAGCAGTTCTTC. Protein sequence: CATSDFGEEGHNEQFF.

This clonotype showed up just a few times. This chain connects TRBV14 to TRBJ2-7; D is unresolved. Germline CDR1 SGHDN, CDR2 FVKESK. This CDR3 is built from 13 residues. V was shortened by 0 bases and J by 4 bases, with 7 bases between the two germline ends. CDR3 sequence: CASSQETPYEQYF. CDR3 nucleotide sequence: TGTGCCAGCAGCCAAGAGACACCGTACGAGCAGTACTTC.

The genes are TRBV5-5 and TRBJ1-5; D is unresolved. Germline V gene lookup returns CDR1 SGHKS and CDR2 YYEKEE (reference sequence). The V end lost 0 bases, the J end lost 7 bases, and 11 bases lay between the germline ends. This CDR3 region has 14 residues. CDR3 sequence: CASSLEGSRQPQHF. CDR3 coding DNA: TGTGCCAGCAGCTTGGAAGGCAGCAGGCAGCCCCAGCATTTT.

The chain is built from TRBV15 and TRBJ2-7; D may match TRBD1 or TRBD2 (5 bases each). Germline V lookup: CDR1 LNHNV, CDR2 YYDKDF (reference sequence). The germline V and J ends were trimmed by 0 bases and 3 bases, with 9 bases remaining between them. The CDR3 has 14 amino acids. The CDR3 loop is CATSRDKGSYEQYF. The CDR3 DNA follows: TGTGCCACCAGCAGAGATAAGGGGAGCTACGAGCAGTACTTC.

This clonotype was detected many times. The chain links TRBV11-2 to TRBJ1-2, with TRBD1 identical over 8 bases. This CDR3 spans 15 amino acids. Germline CDR1 and CDR2: SGHAT and FQNNGV. Trimming removed 5 bases from V and 6 bases from J; junction bases left unmatched: 11. This CDR3 reads CASSATRTGPHGYTF. CDR3 DNA: TGTGCCAGCAGCGCTACCCGGACAGGGCCTCATGGCTACACCTTC.

The chain employs TRBV20-1 and TRBJ2-7, with D hard to call. V lost 4 bases to trimming and J lost 0 bases, with 10 bases between them. The CDR3 is made up of 13 amino acids. CDR1 is DFQATT, CDR2 SNEGSKA, per germline (reference sequence). The CDR3 region has the DNA TGCAGTGCTATTAACCCACTCTCCTACGAGCAGTACTTC. Its translation: CSAINPLSYEQYF.